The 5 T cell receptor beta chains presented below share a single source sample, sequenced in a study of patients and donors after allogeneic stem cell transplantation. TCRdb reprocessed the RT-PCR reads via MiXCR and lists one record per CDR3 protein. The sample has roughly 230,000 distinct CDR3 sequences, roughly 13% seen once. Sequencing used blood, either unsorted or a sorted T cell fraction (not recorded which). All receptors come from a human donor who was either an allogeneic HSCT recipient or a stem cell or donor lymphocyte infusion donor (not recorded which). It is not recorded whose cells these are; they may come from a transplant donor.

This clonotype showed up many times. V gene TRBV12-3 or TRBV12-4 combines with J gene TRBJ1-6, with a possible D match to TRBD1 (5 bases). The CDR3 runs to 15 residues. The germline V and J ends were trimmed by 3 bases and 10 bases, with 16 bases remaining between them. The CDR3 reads CASSLSRRGVSPLHF. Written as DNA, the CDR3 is TGTGCCAGCAGTTTGTCTCGTCGAGGGGTCTCACCCCTCCACTTT.

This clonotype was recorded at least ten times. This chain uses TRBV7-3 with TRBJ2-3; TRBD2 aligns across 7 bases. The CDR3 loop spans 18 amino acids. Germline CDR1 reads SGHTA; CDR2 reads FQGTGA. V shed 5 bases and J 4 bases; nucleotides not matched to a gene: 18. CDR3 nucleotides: TGTGCCAGCAGCCCATTTAAATCCGGGACGAGCGGGGCAGATACGCAGTATTTT. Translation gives CASSPFKSGTSGADTQYF.

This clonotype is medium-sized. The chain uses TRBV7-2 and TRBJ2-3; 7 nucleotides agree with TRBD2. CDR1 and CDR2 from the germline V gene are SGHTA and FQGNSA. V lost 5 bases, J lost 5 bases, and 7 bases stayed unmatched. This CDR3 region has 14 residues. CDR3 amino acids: CASSGEGPGDTQYF. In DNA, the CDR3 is TGTGCCAGCAGCGGGGAGGGGCCAGGAGATACGCAGTATTTT.

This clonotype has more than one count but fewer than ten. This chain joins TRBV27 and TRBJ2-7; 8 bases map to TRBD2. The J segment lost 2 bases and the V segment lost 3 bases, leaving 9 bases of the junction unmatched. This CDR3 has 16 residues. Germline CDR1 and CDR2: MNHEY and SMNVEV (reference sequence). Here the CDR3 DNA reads TGTGCCAGCAGTTTTAGAGCGGGAGCGACTACCTACGAGCAGTACTTC. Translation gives CASSFRAGATTYEQYF.

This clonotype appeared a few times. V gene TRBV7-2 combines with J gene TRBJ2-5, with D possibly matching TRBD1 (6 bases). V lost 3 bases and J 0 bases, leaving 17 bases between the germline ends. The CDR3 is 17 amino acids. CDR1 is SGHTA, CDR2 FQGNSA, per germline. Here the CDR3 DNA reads TGTGCCAGCAGCTTCCGGACAGCGAGCATTTACCAAGAGACCCAGTACTTC. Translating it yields CASSFRTASIYQETQYF.